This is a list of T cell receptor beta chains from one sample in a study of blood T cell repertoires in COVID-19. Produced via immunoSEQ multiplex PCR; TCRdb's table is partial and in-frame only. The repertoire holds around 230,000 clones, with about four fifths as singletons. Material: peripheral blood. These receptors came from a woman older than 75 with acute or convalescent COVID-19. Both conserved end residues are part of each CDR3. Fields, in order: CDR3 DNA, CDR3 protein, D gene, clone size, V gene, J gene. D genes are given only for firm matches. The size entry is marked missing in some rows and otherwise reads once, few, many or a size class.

CDR3nt: TGTGCCAGCAGCTTAGCGGGGAGGGGACGGGAGACCCAGTACTTC; CDR3aa: CASSLAGRGRETQYF; d_gene: TRBD2; abundance: .; v_gene: TRBV7-8; j_gene: TRBJ2-5
CDR3nt: TGTGCCAGCAGCTCGGGGGACAGCCTCATGAACACTGAAGCTTTCTTT; CDR3aa: CASSSGDSLMNTEAFF; d_gene: TRBD1; abundance: .; v_gene: TRBV5-6; j_gene: TRBJ1-1
CDR3nt: TGCAGCGTTGAAGATCCTCCCGGGGAGCTGTTTTTT; CDR3aa: CSVEDPPGELFF; d_gene: .; abundance: few; v_gene: TRBV29-1; j_gene: TRBJ2-2
CDR3nt: TGTGCCTGGAGTGTACTCCTAGGTAGGGAGACCCAGTACTTC; CDR3aa: CAWSVLLGRETQYF; d_gene: .; abundance: once; v_gene: TRBV30; j_gene: TRBJ2-5
CDR3nt: TGTGCCAGCAAACTTTACAATGAGCAGTTCTTC; CDR3aa: CASKLYNEQFF; d_gene: .; abundance: .; v_gene: TRBV2; j_gene: TRBJ2-1
CDR3nt: TGTGCCAGCGGCCCGACTAGCGGGGGGGTTAACATTCAGTACTTC; CDR3aa: CASGPTSGGVNIQYF; d_gene: TRBD2; abundance: once; v_gene: TRBV2; j_gene: TRBJ2-4
CDR3nt: TGCGCCAGCAGCTTGGTAGGGGAGGTCAATTCACCCCTCCACTTT; CDR3aa: CASSLVGEVNSPLHF; d_gene: .; abundance: .; v_gene: TRBV5-1; j_gene: TRBJ1-6
CDR3nt: TGTGCCAGCGTCCCCGGAGCAGGGGGCTATGGCTACACCTTC; CDR3aa: CASVPGAGGYGYTF; d_gene: TRBD1; abundance: .; v_gene: TRBV28; j_gene: TRBJ1-2
CDR3nt: TGTGCCAGTGGGGAGTACGAAAAACTGTTTTTT; CDR3aa: CASGEYEKLFF; d_gene: .; abundance: .; v_gene: TRBV19; j_gene: TRBJ1-4
CDR3nt: TGTGCCAGCAGCGGCGACTCCCGCACAGATACGCAGTATTTT; CDR3aa: CASSGDSRTDTQYF; d_gene: .; abundance: .; v_gene: TRBV9; j_gene: TRBJ2-3
CDR3nt: TGTGCCACCAGTGACCCTACTAGCGGGGGGAAGGAGACCCAGTACTTC; CDR3aa: CATSDPTSGGKETQYF; d_gene: TRBD2; abundance: .; v_gene: TRBV24-1; j_gene: TRBJ2-5
CDR3nt: TGTGCCAGCAGCCACAGGGAAGGTACGCAGTATTTT; CDR3aa: CASSHREGTQYF; d_gene: .; abundance: .; v_gene: TRBV5-4; j_gene: TRBJ2-3
CDR3nt: TGTGCCAGCAGCACAAACACCGGGGAGCTGTTTTTT; CDR3aa: CASSTNTGELFF; d_gene: .; abundance: .; v_gene: TRBV11-3; j_gene: TRBJ2-2
CDR3nt: TGTGCCAGCAGCTTGGAGGGGCAGGGGGCGGCGGGAAACACCATATATTTT; CDR3aa: CASSLEGQGAAGNTIYF; d_gene: TRBD1; abundance: few; v_gene: TRBV7-3; j_gene: TRBJ1-3
CDR3nt: TGTGCCAGCAGCCAAGAGGGCAGGGCGGACACCGGGGAGCTGTTTTTT; CDR3aa: CASSQEGRADTGELFF; d_gene: .; abundance: .; v_gene: TRBV4-2; j_gene: TRBJ2-2
CDR3nt: TGCGCCAGCAGCTTGGAGGGACTTGATGGCTACACCTTC; CDR3aa: CASSLEGLDGYTF; d_gene: .; abundance: few; v_gene: TRBV5-1; j_gene: TRBJ1-2
CDR3nt: TGTGCCAGCAGCTGGACAGGGGGCCATCCACAGCCCCAGCATTTT; CDR3aa: CASSWTGGHPQPQHF; d_gene: TRBD1; abundance: .; v_gene: TRBV6-2/TRBV6-3; j_gene: TRBJ1-5
CDR3nt: TGTGCCAGCAGTCGTATGGCAGGGAAGAACACTGAAGCTTTCTTT; CDR3aa: CASSRMAGKNTEAFF; d_gene: .; abundance: .; v_gene: TRBV7-2; j_gene: TRBJ1-1
CDR3nt: TGTGCCAGCAGTCCCCCGGGCCTCGGGGTAGGCTACACCTTC; CDR3aa: CASSPPGLGVGYTF; d_gene: .; abundance: few; v_gene: TRBV6-6; j_gene: TRBJ1-2
CDR3nt: TGTGCCAGCAGCTCGTCGGCTAGCGGGGCTGGGGATACGCAGTATTTT; CDR3aa: CASSSSASGAGDTQYF; d_gene: TRBD2; abundance: .; v_gene: TRBV7-3; j_gene: TRBJ2-3
CDR3nt: TGTGCCAGCCGACAGGGGGTTGACTATGGCTACACCTTC; CDR3aa: CASRQGVDYGYTF; d_gene: TRBD1; abundance: .; v_gene: TRBV2; j_gene: TRBJ1-2
CDR3nt: TGTGCCAGCAGTGAAGCGTCCCCAGGGGGAGGAGGCTACACCTTC; CDR3aa: CASSEASPGGGGYTF; d_gene: TRBD1; abundance: .; v_gene: TRBV2; j_gene: TRBJ1-2
CDR3nt: TGCGCCAGCAGCGGGGGGGACGGGACAGGTGGATATGGCTACACCTTC; CDR3aa: CASSGGDGTGGYGYTF; d_gene: TRBD1; abundance: .; v_gene: TRBV5-1; j_gene: TRBJ1-2
CDR3nt: TGTGCCAGCAGCCAAGTTCCAGGTAGACAGCCCCAGCATTTT; CDR3aa: CASSQVPGRQPQHF; d_gene: .; abundance: .; v_gene: TRBV2; j_gene: TRBJ1-5
CDR3nt: TGTGCCAGCTCACCTGAGGGCAGATACAATGAGCAGTTCTTC; CDR3aa: CASSPEGRYNEQFF; d_gene: .; abundance: .; v_gene: TRBV18; j_gene: TRBJ2-1
CDR3nt: TGTGCCACCAGCCAACAGGGACACTATGGCTACACCTTC; CDR3aa: CATSQQGHYGYTF; d_gene: .; abundance: few; v_gene: TRBV24-1; j_gene: TRBJ1-2
CDR3nt: TGTGCCAGCAGTTTCCAAGGGACTAGCGGGGTTACAGATACGCAGTATTTT; CDR3aa: CASSFQGTSGVTDTQYF; d_gene: TRBD2; abundance: .; v_gene: TRBV28; j_gene: TRBJ2-3
CDR3nt: TGTGCCAGCAGTGAAGATGCGCAGGGGGCGAAGACTGAAGCTTTCTTT; CDR3aa: CASSEDAQGAKTEAFF; d_gene: TRBD1; abundance: .; v_gene: TRBV2; j_gene: TRBJ1-1
CDR3nt: TGCGCCAGCAGCTCTCAGGGCGGAGACACTGAAGCTTTCTTT; CDR3aa: CASSSQGGDTEAFF; d_gene: .; abundance: few; v_gene: TRBV5-1; j_gene: TRBJ1-1
CDR3nt: TGTGCCAGCAGAGGGACAGCGAATCAGCCCCAGCATTTT; CDR3aa: CASRGTANQPQHF; d_gene: TRBD1; abundance: .; v_gene: TRBV6-5; j_gene: TRBJ1-5
CDR3nt: TGTGCCAGCAGCTACGACAGGGGAGGTACTGAAGCTTTCTTT; CDR3aa: CASSYDRGGTEAFF; d_gene: TRBD1; abundance: .; v_gene: TRBV6-5; j_gene: TRBJ1-1
CDR3nt: TGTGCCAGCGCGGGACAGGGGTTCACCGGGGAGCTGTTTTTT; CDR3aa: CASAGQGFTGELFF; d_gene: TRBD1; abundance: .; v_gene: TRBV2; j_gene: TRBJ2-2
CDR3nt: TGCGCCAGCAGCTTGGTGGGGGCCGAAGGAGAGACCCAGTACTTC; CDR3aa: CASSLVGAEGETQYF; d_gene: .; abundance: .; v_gene: TRBV5-1; j_gene: TRBJ2-5
CDR3nt: TGTGCCATCCAGACGACAGGGGCCTCTGGGGCCAACGTCCTGACTTTC; CDR3aa: CAIQTTGASGANVLTF; d_gene: TRBD1; abundance: .; v_gene: TRBV10-3; j_gene: TRBJ2-6
CDR3nt: TGTGCCAGCAGTGCGGCCGGGACAGGCTATAGCAATCAGCCCCAGCATTTT; CDR3aa: CASSAAGTGYSNQPQHF; d_gene: TRBD1; abundance: few; v_gene: TRBV6-1; j_gene: TRBJ1-5
CDR3nt: TGCGCCAGCAGCTCCCTTTCGGGGGGGCCCCAGTACAATGAGCAGTTCTTC; CDR3aa: CASSSLSGGPQYNEQFF; d_gene: TRBD2; abundance: .; v_gene: TRBV5-1; j_gene: TRBJ2-1
CDR3nt: TGTGCCAGCAGCTTAGCTGGACAGAAAAATGAAAAACTGTTTTTT; CDR3aa: CASSLAGQKNEKLFF; d_gene: .; abundance: once; v_gene: TRBV7-6; j_gene: TRBJ1-4
CDR3nt: TGTGCCAGCAGCCAACAGGGTTTCGGGAACACTGAAGCTTTCTTT; CDR3aa: CASSQQGFGNTEAFF; d_gene: .; abundance: .; v_gene: TRBV28; j_gene: TRBJ1-1
CDR3nt: TGTGCCAGCAGCCCTTCCGCCAGCTCCTATAATTCACCCCTCCACTTT; CDR3aa: CASSPSASSYNSPLHF; d_gene: .; abundance: .; v_gene: TRBV4-2; j_gene: TRBJ1-6
CDR3nt: TGTGCCAGCAGTAGGCAGGGGAACACCGGGGAGCTGTTTTTT; CDR3aa: CASSRQGNTGELFF; d_gene: .; abundance: .; v_gene: TRBV9; j_gene: TRBJ2-2
CDR3nt: TGTGCCAGTGGGGGCAGGGGGCGCGGAGAGCAGTACTTC; CDR3aa: CASGGRGRGEQYF; d_gene: TRBD1; abundance: .; v_gene: TRBV7-2; j_gene: TRBJ2-7
CDR3nt: TGTGCCAGCGGGACAGGGCACACTTCTAACTATGGCTACACCTTC; CDR3aa: CASGTGHTSNYGYTF; d_gene: TRBD1; abundance: .; v_gene: TRBV6-5; j_gene: TRBJ1-2
CDR3nt: TGTGCCAGCAGTGAAGCAAGAGGGGGCGCTTCACCCCTCCACTTT; CDR3aa: CASSEARGGASPLHF; d_gene: TRBD1; abundance: .; v_gene: TRBV6-1; j_gene: TRBJ1-6
CDR3nt: TGTGCCAGCAGCTTAGCTGGGGGACAGAACTATGGCTACACCTTC; CDR3aa: CASSLAGGQNYGYTF; d_gene: TRBD1; abundance: .; v_gene: TRBV7-8; j_gene: TRBJ1-2
CDR3nt: TGTGCCAGCAGCACAGGCGGTGGAAACACCATATATTTT; CDR3aa: CASSTGGGNTIYF; d_gene: .; abundance: .; v_gene: TRBV11-3; j_gene: TRBJ1-3
CDR3nt: TGTGCCAGCTCGACAGGGGCGGACAATGAGCAGTTCTTC; CDR3aa: CASSTGADNEQFF; d_gene: TRBD1; abundance: .; v_gene: TRBV18; j_gene: TRBJ2-1
CDR3nt: TGTGCCAGCAGTGAACCGCGACAGGAAGATTCTGGAAACACCATATATTTT; CDR3aa: CASSEPRQEDSGNTIYF; d_gene: .; abundance: .; v_gene: TRBV6-1; j_gene: TRBJ1-3
CDR3nt: TGTGCCAGCAAGAAAGAACAGCTCCACACTGAAGCTTTCTTT; CDR3aa: CASKKEQLHTEAFF; d_gene: .; abundance: .; v_gene: TRBV6-5; j_gene: TRBJ1-1
CDR3nt: TGTGCCAGTAGTATCGGGACAGGCAGGAATGAAAAACTGTTTTTT; CDR3aa: CASSIGTGRNEKLFF; d_gene: TRBD1; abundance: once; v_gene: TRBV19; j_gene: TRBJ1-4
CDR3nt: TGTGCCAGCAGCCCAATAAGTGGGAGTACACGGATCTCTGGGGCCAACGTCCTGACTTTC; CDR3aa: CASSPISGSTRISGANVLTF; d_gene: .; abundance: .; v_gene: TRBV3-1/TRBV3-2; j_gene: TRBJ2-6
CDR3nt: TGTGCCAGTAGTGCCCTTAAAGGGGGTAAGACTGAAGCTTTCTTT; CDR3aa: CASSALKGGKTEAFF; d_gene: .; abundance: .; v_gene: TRBV19; j_gene: TRBJ1-1
CDR3nt: TGTGCCAGCAGCCAAGGGCATCAAGAGACCCAGTACTTC; CDR3aa: CASSQGHQETQYF; d_gene: .; abundance: .; v_gene: TRBV3-1/TRBV3-2; j_gene: TRBJ2-5
CDR3nt: TGTGCCAGCAGCGTGGAACAGGGGGCAATCTACAATGAGCAGTTCTTC; CDR3aa: CASSVEQGAIYNEQFF; d_gene: TRBD1; abundance: .; v_gene: TRBV9; j_gene: TRBJ2-1
CDR3nt: TGTGCCAGCAGCCGAGGGTCCGGGACAGGGGAGTACAATGAGCAGTTCTTC; CDR3aa: CASSRGSGTGEYNEQFF; d_gene: TRBD1; abundance: .; v_gene: TRBV5-8; j_gene: TRBJ2-1